This entry describes one TCR beta chain. The data were obtained in a study of cytomegalovirus exposure and HLA in healthy donors. PCR employed 60 Vbeta and 13 Jbeta primers. The assay was immunoSEQ multiplex PCR, and TCRdb's table has in-frame clones only and misses some. The sample has 130,000 or so clones; about 80% are singletons. Germline lookup yields CDR1 SGHDT and CDR2 YYEEEE. V shed 0 bases, J shed 6 bases, and the junction held 14 bases outside the gene matches. The CDR3 is made up of 18 amino acids. The TCR sequence derives from a man aged 25-40 years in good health and CMV-seronegative. Material: PBMCs. This chain joins TRBV5-6 and TRBJ1-5, with TRBD1 matching 8 bases. The CDR3 loop reads CASSLADRARDSAQPQHF. The DNA of the CDR3 is TGTGCCAGCAGCTTGGCGGACAGGGCCCGGGATAGCGCTCAGCCCCAGCATTTT. Together with reference TRBV5-6 and TRBJ1-5, the CDR3 gives the full variable domain: DAGVTQSPTHLIKTRGQQVTLRCSPKSGHDTVSWYQQALGQGPQFIFQYYEEEERQRGNFPDRFSGHQFPNYSSELNVNALLLGDSALYLCASSLADRARDSAQPQHFGDGTRLSIL.